The entry below describes one T cell receptor beta chain. The antigen is undetermined. This sample stems from a study of CD8+ T cells in alopecia areata. There are 16 residues in the CDR3. Germline lookup yields CDR1 MNHEY and CDR2 SVGAGI. Trimming cost V 2 bases and J 3 bases; bases outside gene matches: 8. Treatment here: oral pan-JAK inhibitor, 5-10 mg twice daily. Study outcomes and limitations: In patients, TCRs were shared less clearly than in mice, and HLA may possibly be involved.

RNA extraction and reverse transcription yielded cDNA as sequencing template. Clones were sequenced by immunoSEQ multiplex PCR, and TCRdb holds only the in-frame ones, with some missing. The sample includes 140,000 to 150,000 clones, 50% to 65% seen only once; the top ten take less than 20%. Here the sequenced sample was CD8+ T cells sorted from blood, taken at week 4, from a patient treated with tofacitinib. The J gene is TRBJ2-5, the V gene TRBV6-5; the match to TRBD1 covers 8 bases. The receptor was derived from a human donor with alopecia areata. CDR3: CASSYGGRGLEETQYF. The CDR3 DNA follows: TGTGCCAGCAGTTACGGAGGCAGGGGGCTGGAAGAGACCCAGTACTTC.